Listed below are T cell receptor beta chains from one sample, sequenced in a study of OX40 agonist ivuxolimab in advanced cancers. The method was immunoSEQ multiplex PCR; TCRdb's version includes in-frame clones alone and lacks a portion of them. The table lists around 48,000 clones, around 84% of them singletons. Sequencing was performed on CD4+ or CD8+ T cells sorted from blood, taken in a trial of the OX40 agonist ivuxolimab. These receptors all stem from an adult with an advanced solid tumor such as melanoma, head and neck, liver or kidney cancer. CDR3s include the opening cysteine and the closing phenylalanine or tryptophan. D genes are given only for firm matches. Expanded clones are given a class, and other clones once, few, many or no size at all.

>-|-|TRBV16|TRBJ1-3
CASSRTGVRGNTIYF
TGTGCCAGCAGCCGCACCGGGGTTAGAGGAAACACCATATATTTT
>-|-|TRBV7-2|TRBJ2-1
CASSLAGGLDEQFF
TGTGCCAGCAGCTTAGCGGGGGGACTCGATGAGCAGTTCTTC
>-|-|TRBV27|TRBJ2-2
CASSFAGSGELFF
TGTGCCAGCAGTTTCGCGGGGTCCGGGGAGCTGTTTTTT
>-|TRBD1|TRBV11-2|TRBJ2-3
CASSLVAGGVTDTQYF
TGTGCCAGCAGCTTAGTGGCAGGGGGCGTCACAGATACGCAGTATTTT
>once|-|TRBV15|TRBJ2-2
CATSRGIGGELFF
TGTGCCACCAGCAGAGGGATTGGAGGGGAGCTGTTTTTT
>-|-|TRBV7-3|TRBJ2-7
CASSPYEQYF
TGTGCCAGCAGCCCCTACGAGCAGTACTTC
>-|-|TRBV19|TRBJ2-3
CASRQQGSTDTQYF
TGTGCCAGTAGACAACAGGGAAGCACAGATACGCAGTATTTT
>-|-|TRBV6-1|TRBJ1-5
CASSEARTDRRNQPQHF
TGTGCCAGCAGTGAAGCCAGGACAGATAGAAGAAATCAGCCCCAGCATTTT
>-|TRBD2|TRBV5-1|TRBJ2-3
CASKTSGSTDTQYF
TGCGCCAGCAAGACTAGCGGTAGCACAGATACGCAGTATTTT
>once|-|TRBV5-4|TRBJ1-2
CASSFMDSNYGYTF
TGTGCCAGCAGCTTTATGGACAGTAACTATGGCTACACCTTC
>-|TRBD2|TRBV7-9|TRBJ2-1
CASSLAGPRGNEQFF
TGTGCCAGCAGTTTAGCGGGGCCCCGGGGCAATGAGCAGTTCTTC
>-|-|TRBV7-8|TRBJ2-3
CASSSRRGATQYF
TGTGCCAGCAGCAGCCGACGGGGGGCCACGCAGTATTTT
>-|-|TRBV6-5|TRBJ2-1
CASSKRLRNEQFF
TGTGCCAGCAGTAAAAGACTAAGGAATGAGCAGTTCTTC